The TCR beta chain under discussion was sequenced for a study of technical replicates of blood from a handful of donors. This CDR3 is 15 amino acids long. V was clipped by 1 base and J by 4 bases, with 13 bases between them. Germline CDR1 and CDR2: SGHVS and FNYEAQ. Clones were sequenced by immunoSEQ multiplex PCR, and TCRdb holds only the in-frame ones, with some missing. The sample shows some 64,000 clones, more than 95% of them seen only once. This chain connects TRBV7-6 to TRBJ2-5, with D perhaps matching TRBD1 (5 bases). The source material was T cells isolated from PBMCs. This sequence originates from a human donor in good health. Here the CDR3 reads CASSLVGRVGETQYF. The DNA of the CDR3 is TGTGCCAGCAGCTTAGTCGGCAGGGTTGGAGAGACCCAGTACTTC.